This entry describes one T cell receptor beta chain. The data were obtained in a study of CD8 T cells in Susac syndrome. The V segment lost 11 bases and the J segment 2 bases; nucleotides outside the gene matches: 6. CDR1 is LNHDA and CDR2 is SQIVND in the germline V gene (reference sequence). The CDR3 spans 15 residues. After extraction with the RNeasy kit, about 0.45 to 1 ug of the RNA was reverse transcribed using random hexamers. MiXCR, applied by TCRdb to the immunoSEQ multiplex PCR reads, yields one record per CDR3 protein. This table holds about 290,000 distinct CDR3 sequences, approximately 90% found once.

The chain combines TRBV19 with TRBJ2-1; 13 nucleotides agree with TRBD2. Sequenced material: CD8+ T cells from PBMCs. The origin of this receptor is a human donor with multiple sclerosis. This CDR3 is CASSGLAGAYNEQFF. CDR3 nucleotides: TGTGCCTCAAGCGGACTAGCGGGAGCCTACAATGAGCAGTTCTTC.